The T cell receptor beta chain described here comes from a study of blood T cell repertoires in COVID-19. About the research overall: Acute and convalescent COVID-19 specimens originated in the United States, Italy and Spain. PBMCs, B-cell-depleted T cells, or T cells were the source of the cDNA or gDNA that made up the material.

The V gene lost 5 bases and the J gene lost 9 bases, with 12 bases spanning the gap. The CDR3 has 12 residues. The germline gives CDR1 SGHTA, CDR2 FQGNSA. How the authors handled the data: Reference gene primer amplification yielded estimated nucleated cell counts. TCRdb keeps only in-frame clones here, not all; method: immunoSEQ multiplex PCR. V and J calls plus clone size are reproduced from that table; the DNA served to infer D and trimming. Of 250,000 to 300,000 clones listed, 75% to 85% were seen once; the top ten hold 4% to 6%. This TCR was recovered from a man aged 45-65 years with active or convalescent COVID-19. V gene TRBV7-2 combines with J gene TRBJ2-3; D is unclear. Sequencing was performed on peripheral blood. CDR3 loop: CASSPPTVTQYF. The CDR3 DNA sequence: TGTGCCAGCAGCCCCCCAACGGTCACGCAGTATTTT.